This is a list of T cell receptor beta chains from one sample in a study of T cell changes during pregnancy in multiple sclerosis. Assay: immunoSEQ multiplex PCR; the TCRdb copy retains only in-frame clones and omits some. The sample records around 57,000 clones, 80% to 95% being singletons. The sample in question was peripheral blood, obtained in the third trimester of pregnancy. These receptors were obtained from a female donor in good health, enrolled as a control in a pregnancy study. The CDR3 runs from the conserved cysteine through the conserved F or W. The D gene is left open where the match is weak. Size is stated for part of the rows, as once, few or many counts, or as a class when the clone is expanded.

D | size | J | V | CDR3 | DNA
TRBD1 | . | TRBJ2-4 | TRBV5-8 | CASGNTGTGKNIQYF | TGTGCCAGTGGGAATACCGGGACAGGAAAAAACATTCAGTACTTC
TRBD1 | . | TRBJ2-7 | TRBV4-3 | CASSQTPGQGFGEQYF | TGCGCCAGCAGCCAGACCCCGGGACAGGGGTTCGGCGAGCAGTACTTC
TRBD1 | . | TRBJ1-2 | TRBV30 | CAWLDRVPYGYTF | TGTGCCTGGTTGGACAGGGTCCCCTATGGCTACACCTTC
TRBD1 | . | TRBJ1-2 | TRBV30 | CAWSVGGAEGYTF | TGTGCCTGGAGTGTAGGGGGCGCAGAGGGCTACACCTTC
TRBD1 | . | TRBJ2-1 | TRBV10-3 | CAIGQGADEQFF | TGTGCCATCGGACAGGGGGCGGATGAGCAGTTCTTC
TRBD2 | . | TRBJ2-1 | TRBV30 | CAWTRPWAGEREQFF | TGTGCCTGGACTAGGCCCTGGGCGGGAGAAAGAGAGCAGTTCTTC
TRBD1 | . | TRBJ1-6 | TRBV5-8 | CASSYDRGNSPLHF | TGTGCCAGCAGCTACGACAGGGGTAATTCACCCCTCCACTTT
TRBD1 | once | TRBJ1-2 | TRBV29-1 | CSVDMGQDFYGYTF | TGCAGCGTTGATATGGGACAGGATTTTTATGGCTACACCTTC
TRBD1 | . | TRBJ1-1 | TRBV10-2 | CATWGQMNTEAFF | TGCGCCACCTGGGGACAGATGAACACTGAAGCTTTCTTT
. | . | TRBJ1-5 | TRBV12-5 | CASMEGGQPQHF | TGTGCTAGTATGGAGGGCGGTCAGCCCCAGCATTTT
TRBD1 | . | TRBJ2-5 | TRBV18 | CASSPYRGQETQYF | TGTGCCAGCTCACCCTACAGGGGGCAGGAGACCCAGTACTTC
. | . | TRBJ1-6 | TRBV7-2 | CASRLTLENSPLHF | TGTGCCAGCAGACTGACCTTGGAGAATTCACCCCTCCACTTT
TRBD2 | . | TRBJ2-5 | TRBV6-5 | CASSPGLAAHGTQYF | TGTGCCAGCAGTCCTGGACTAGCGGCCCATGGGACCCAGTACTTC
TRBD2 | . | TRBJ2-1 | TRBV15 | CATSRDPTSGLFNEQFF | TGTGCCACCAGCAGAGACCCGACTAGCGGGCTTTTCAATGAGCAGTTCTTC
. | . | TRBJ1-2 | TRBV29-1 | CSVEAQTYGYTF | TGCAGCGTTGAGGCACAGACCTATGGCTACACCTTC
TRBD2 | . | TRBJ2-7 | TRBV28 | CASSSLSGGAEEQYF | TGTGCCAGCAGTTCCCTTAGCGGGGGGGCCGAAGAGCAGTACTTC
. | . | TRBJ2-7 | TRBV4-1 | CASGTPGGSYEQYF | TGCGCCAGCGGTACTCCCGGAGGTTCTTACGAGCAGTACTTC
TRBD1 | . | TRBJ1-2 | TRBV18 | CASSTDRDYGYTF | TGTGCCAGCTCAACGGACAGGGACTATGGCTACACCTTC
TRBD1 | . | TRBJ1-4 | TRBV5-1 | CASSPGQGGEKLFF | TGCGCCAGCAGCCCTGGACAGGGAGGTGAAAAACTGTTTTTT
. | . | TRBJ2-1 | TRBV19 | CASSISAGLVNNEQFF | TGTGCCAGTAGTATATCAGCGGGTTTAGTAAACAATGAGCAGTTCTTC
TRBD1 | . | TRBJ1-2 | TRBV5-6 | CASSLPTGNTDGYTF | TGTGCCAGCAGCTTACCGACAGGGAATACAGATGGCTACACCTTC
. | . | TRBJ2-1 | TRBV7-2 | CASSLDEGSTGLEQFF | TGTGCCAGCAGCTTAGATGAGGGTAGCACGGGCTTAGAGCAGTTCTTC
TRBD1 | . | TRBJ1-6 | TRBV14 | CASSPPGTVNSPLHF | TGTGCCAGCAGCCCACCCGGGACAGTAAATTCACCCCTCCACTTT
. | . | TRBJ1-1 | TRBV7-8 | CASRIGTVGTEAFF | TGTGCCAGCAGGATAGGTACAGTAGGCACTGAAGCTTTCTTT
TRBD1 | . | TRBJ1-2 | TRBV2 | CASHRGLRGYTF | TGTGCCAGCCACAGGGGGCTACGTGGCTACACCTTC
TRBD1 | once | TRBJ2-3 | TRBV29-1 | CSVGGQGGWKDTQYF | TGCAGCGTTGGAGGACAGGGCGGGTGGAAAGATACGCAGTATTTT
TRBD1 | once | TRBJ2-7 | TRBV5-1 | CASSTGQGTYEQYF | TGCGCCAGCAGCACGGGACAGGGAACCTACGAGCAGTACTTC
. | . | TRBJ2-5 | TRBV7-6 | CASSGRVTETQYF | TGTGCCAGCAGCGGCCGGGTTACGGAGACCCAGTACTTC